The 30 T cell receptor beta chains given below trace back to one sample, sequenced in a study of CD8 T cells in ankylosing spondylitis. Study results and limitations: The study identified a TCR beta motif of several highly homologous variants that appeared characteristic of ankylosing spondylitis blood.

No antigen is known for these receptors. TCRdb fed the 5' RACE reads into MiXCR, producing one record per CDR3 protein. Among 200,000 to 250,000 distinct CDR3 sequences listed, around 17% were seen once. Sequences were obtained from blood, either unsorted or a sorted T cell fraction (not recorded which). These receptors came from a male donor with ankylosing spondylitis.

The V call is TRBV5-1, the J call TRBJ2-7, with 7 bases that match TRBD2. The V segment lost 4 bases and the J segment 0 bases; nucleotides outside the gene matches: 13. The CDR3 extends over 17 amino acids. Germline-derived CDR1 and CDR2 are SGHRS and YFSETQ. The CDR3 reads CASSPGPGLADSYEQYF. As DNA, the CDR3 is TGCGCCAGCAGCCCTGGACCGGGTCTAGCGGACTCCTACGAGCAGTACTTC.

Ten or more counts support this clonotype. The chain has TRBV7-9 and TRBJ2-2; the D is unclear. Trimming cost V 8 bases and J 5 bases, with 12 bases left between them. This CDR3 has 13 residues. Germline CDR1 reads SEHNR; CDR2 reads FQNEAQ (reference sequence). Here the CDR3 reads CASPPDATGELFF. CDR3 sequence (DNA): TGTGCCAGCCCGCCCGACGCGACCGGGGAGCTGTTTTTT.

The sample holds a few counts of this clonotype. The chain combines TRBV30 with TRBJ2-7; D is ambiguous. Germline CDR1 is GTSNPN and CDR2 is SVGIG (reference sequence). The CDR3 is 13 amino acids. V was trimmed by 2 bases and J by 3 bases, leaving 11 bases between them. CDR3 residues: CAWSPDGYYEQYF. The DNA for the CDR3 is TGTGCCTGGAGTCCGGACGGCTACTACGAGCAGTACTTC.

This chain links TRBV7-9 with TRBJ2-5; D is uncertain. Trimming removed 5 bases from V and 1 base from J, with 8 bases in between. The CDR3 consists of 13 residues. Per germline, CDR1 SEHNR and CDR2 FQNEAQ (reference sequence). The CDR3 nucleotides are TGTGCCAGCAGCCGACCGAGCCAAGAGACCCAGTACTTC. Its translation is CASSRPSQETQYF.

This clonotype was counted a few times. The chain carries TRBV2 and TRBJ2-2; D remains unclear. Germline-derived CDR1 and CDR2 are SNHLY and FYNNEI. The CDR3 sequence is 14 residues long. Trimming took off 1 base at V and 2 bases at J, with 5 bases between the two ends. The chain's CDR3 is CASSEVSNTGELFF. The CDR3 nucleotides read TGTGCCAGCAGTGAAGTCTCTAACACCGGGGAGCTGTTTTTT.

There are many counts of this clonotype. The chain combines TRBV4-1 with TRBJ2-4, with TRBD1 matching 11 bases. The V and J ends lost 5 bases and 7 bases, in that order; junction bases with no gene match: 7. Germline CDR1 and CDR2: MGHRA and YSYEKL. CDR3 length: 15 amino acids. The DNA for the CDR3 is TGCGCCAGCAGCGATGGACAGGGGGCCGGGAACATTCAGTACTTC. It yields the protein CASSDGQGAGNIQYF.

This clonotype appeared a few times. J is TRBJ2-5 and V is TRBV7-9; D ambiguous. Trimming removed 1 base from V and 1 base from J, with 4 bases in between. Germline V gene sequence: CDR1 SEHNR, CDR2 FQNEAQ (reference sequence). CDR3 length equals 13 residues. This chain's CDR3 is CASSLVSQETQYF. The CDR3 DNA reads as TGTGCCAGCAGCTTAGTGTCCCAAGAGACCCAGTACTTC. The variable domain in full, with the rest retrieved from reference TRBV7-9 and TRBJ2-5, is DTGVSQNPRHKITKRGQNVTFRCDPISEHNRLYWYRQTLGQGPEFLTYFQNEAQLEKSRLLSDRFSAERPKGSFSTLEIQRTEQGDSAMYLCASSLVSQETQYFGPGTRLLVL.

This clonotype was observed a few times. The CDR3 nucleotides read TGTGCCAGCAGCTTAACAGGGCCCTCCTTCACTGAAGCTTTCTTT. Its translation is CASSLTGPSFTEAFF. V is TRBV7-3 and J is TRBJ1-1; no reliable D call. This CDR3 has 15 residues. Germline V lookup: CDR1 SGHTA, CDR2 FQGTGA. The ends were cut back, 0 bases at V and 4 bases at J, with 12 bases in the middle.

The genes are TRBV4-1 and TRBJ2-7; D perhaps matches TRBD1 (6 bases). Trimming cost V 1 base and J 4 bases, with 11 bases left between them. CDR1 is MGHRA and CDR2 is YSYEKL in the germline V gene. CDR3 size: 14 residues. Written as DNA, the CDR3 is TGCGCCAGCAGCCAAGGACAGGTTACTTACGAGCAGTACTTC. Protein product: CASSQGQVTYEQYF.

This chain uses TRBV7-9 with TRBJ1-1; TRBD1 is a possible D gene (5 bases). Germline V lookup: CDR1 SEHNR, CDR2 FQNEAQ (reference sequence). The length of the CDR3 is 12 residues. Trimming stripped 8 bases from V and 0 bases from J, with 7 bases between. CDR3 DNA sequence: TGTGCCAGCGGGGGGATGAACACTGAAGCTTTCTTT. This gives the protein CASGGMNTEAFF.

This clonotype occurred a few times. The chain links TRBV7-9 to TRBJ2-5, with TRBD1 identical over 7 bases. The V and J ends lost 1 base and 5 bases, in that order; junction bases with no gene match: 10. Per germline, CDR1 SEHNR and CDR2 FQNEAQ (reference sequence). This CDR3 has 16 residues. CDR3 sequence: CASSLDRGAFRETQYF. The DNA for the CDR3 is TGTGCCAGCAGCTTAGACAGGGGTGCTTTCAGGGAGACCCAGTACTTC.

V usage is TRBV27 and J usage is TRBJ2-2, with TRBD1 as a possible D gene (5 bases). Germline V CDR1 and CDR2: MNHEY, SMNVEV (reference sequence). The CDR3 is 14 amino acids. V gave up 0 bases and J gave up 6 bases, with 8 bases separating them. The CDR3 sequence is CASSLSTVPGELFF. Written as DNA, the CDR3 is TGTGCCAGCAGTTTATCGACAGTACCCGGGGAGCTGTTTTTT.

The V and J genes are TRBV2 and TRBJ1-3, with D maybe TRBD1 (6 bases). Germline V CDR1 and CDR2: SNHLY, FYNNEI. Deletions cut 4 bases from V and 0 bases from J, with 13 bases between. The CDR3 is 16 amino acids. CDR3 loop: CASSGTDTSSGNTIYF. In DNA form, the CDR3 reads TGTGCCAGCAGTGGGACAGACACTAGCTCTGGAAACACCATATATTTT. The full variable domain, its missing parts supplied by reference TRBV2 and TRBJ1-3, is EPEVTQTPSHQVTQMGQEVILRCVPISNHLYFYWYRQILGQKVEFLVSFYNNEISEKSEIFDDQFSVERPDGSNFTLKIRSTKLEDSAMYFCASSGTDTSSGNTIYFGEGSWLTVV.

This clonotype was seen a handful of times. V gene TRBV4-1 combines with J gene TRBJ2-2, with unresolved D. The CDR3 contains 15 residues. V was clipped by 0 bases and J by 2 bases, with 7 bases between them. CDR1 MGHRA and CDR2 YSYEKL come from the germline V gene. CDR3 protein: CASSQDASNTGELFF. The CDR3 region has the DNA TGCGCCAGCAGCCAAGACGCCAGCAACACCGGGGAGCTGTTTTTT.

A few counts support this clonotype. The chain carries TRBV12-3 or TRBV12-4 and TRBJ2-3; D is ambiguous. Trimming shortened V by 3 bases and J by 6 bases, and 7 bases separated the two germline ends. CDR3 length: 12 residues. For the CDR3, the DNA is TGTGCCAGCAGTTTGAATGTGGATACGCAGTATTTT. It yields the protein CASSLNVDTQYF.

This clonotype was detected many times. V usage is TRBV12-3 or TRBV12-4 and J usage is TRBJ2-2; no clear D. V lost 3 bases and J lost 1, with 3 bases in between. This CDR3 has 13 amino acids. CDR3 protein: CASSLRNTGELFF. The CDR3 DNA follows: TGTGCCAGCAGTTTGCGGAACACCGGGGAGCTGTTTTTT.

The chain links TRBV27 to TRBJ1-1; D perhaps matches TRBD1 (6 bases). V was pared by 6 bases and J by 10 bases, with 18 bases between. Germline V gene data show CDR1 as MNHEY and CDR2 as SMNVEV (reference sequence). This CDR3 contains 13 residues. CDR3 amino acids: CASRHTGQELAFF. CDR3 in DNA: TGTGCCAGCAGGCACACAGGGCAGGAGTTAGCTTTCTTT.

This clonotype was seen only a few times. The CDR3 DNA follows: TGTGCCAGCAGTTATCGGGAGCTGAATCAGCCCCAGCATTTT. This encodes CASSYRELNQPQHF. The chain links TRBV7-2 to TRBJ1-5; D call uncertain. The CDR3 covers 14 residues. V dropped 6 bases and J dropped 4 bases, with 13 bases sitting between them. The V gene's germline CDR1 is SGHTA and CDR2 FQGNSA.

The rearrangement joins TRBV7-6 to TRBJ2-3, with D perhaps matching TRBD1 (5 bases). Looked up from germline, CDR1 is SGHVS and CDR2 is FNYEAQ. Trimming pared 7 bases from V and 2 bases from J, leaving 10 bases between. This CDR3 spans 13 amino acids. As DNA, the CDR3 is TGTGCCAGCACGCAGGGAAACACAGATACGCAGTATTTT. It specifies CASTQGNTDTQYF.

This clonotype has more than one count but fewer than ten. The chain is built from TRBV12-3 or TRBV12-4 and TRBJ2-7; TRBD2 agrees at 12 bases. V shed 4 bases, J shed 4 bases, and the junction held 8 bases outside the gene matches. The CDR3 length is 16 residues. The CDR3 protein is CASSSMTSGSIYEQYF. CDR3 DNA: TGTGCCAGCAGTTCCATGACTAGCGGGAGTATATACGAGCAGTACTTC.

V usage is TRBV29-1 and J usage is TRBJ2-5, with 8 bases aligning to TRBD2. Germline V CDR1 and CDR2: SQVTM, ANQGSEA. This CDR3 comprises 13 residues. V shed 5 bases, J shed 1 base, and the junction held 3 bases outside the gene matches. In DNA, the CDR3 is TGCAGCGTTACCGGGACTAGCCAAGAGACCCAGTACTTC. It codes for CSVTGTSQETQYF.

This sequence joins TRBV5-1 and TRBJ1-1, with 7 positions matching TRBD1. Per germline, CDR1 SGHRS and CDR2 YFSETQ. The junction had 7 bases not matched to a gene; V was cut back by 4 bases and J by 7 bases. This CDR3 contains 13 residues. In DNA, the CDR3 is TGCGCCAGCAGCCCAAGGGACAGAATTGAAGCTTTCTTT. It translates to CASSPRDRIEAFF.

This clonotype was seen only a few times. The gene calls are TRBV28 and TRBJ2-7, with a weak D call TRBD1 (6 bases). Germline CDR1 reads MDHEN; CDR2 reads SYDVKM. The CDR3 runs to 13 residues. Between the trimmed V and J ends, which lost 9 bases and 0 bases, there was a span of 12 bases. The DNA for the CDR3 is TGTGCCAGTAGGGACACAGACTCCTACGAGCAGTACTTC. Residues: CASRDTDSYEQYF.

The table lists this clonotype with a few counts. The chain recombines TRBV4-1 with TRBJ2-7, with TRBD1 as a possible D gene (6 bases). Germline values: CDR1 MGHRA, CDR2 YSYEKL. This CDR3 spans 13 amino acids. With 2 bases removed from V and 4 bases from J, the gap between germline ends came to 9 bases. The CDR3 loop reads CASSQKTGYEQYF. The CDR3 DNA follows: TGCGCCAGCAGCCAAAAGACAGGATACGAGCAGTACTTC.

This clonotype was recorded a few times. The CDR3 DNA sequence: TGTGCCAGCAGTTTTGACTGGGCGGGGGCCAACGCGAACACCGGGGAGCTGTTTTTT. This sequence encodes CASSFDWAGANANTGELFF. The chain uses TRBV12-3 or TRBV12-4 and TRBJ2-2; a possible D gene is TRBD2 (7 bases). This CDR3 comprises 19 residues. V was cut by 3 bases and J by 0 bases, with 20 bases left in between.

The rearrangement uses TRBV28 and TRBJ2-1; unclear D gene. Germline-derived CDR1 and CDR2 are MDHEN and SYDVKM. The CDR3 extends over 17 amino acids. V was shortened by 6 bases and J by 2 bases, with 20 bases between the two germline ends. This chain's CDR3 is CASSSPPGMGTYNEQFF. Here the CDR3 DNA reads TGTGCCAGCAGCTCCCCGCCGGGTATGGGGACCTACAATGAGCAGTTCTTC.

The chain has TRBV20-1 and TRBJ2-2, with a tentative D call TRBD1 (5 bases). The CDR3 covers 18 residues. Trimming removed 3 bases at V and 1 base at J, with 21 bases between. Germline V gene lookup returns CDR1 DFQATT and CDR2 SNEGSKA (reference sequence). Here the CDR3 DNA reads TGCAGTGCTAGGCAAGGGGATTGGGCAGGCTTGAACACCGGGGAGCTGTTTTTT. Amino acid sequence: CSARQGDWAGLNTGELFF.

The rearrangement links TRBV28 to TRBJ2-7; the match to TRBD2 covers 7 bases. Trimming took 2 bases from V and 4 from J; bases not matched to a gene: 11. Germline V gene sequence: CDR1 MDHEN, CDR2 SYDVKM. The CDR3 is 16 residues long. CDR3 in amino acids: CASSLRLGEGNYEQYF. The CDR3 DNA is TGTGCCAGCAGTTTACGGTTGGGGGAGGGTAATTACGAGCAGTACTTC.

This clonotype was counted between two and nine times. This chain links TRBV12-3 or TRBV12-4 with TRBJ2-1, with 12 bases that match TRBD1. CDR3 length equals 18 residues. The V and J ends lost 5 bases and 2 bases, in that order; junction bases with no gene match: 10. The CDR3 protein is CASSRPFGTGGPYNEQFF. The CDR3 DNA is TGTGCCAGCAGTCGCCCGTTTGGGACAGGGGGCCCCTACAATGAGCAGTTCTTC.

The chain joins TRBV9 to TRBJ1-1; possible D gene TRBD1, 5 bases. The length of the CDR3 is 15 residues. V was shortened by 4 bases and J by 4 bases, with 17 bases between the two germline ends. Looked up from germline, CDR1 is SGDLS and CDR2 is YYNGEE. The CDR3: CASSTGGGRVTEAFF. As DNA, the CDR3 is TGTGCCAGCAGCACCGGGGGGGGACGTGTCACTGAAGCTTTCTTT.